This entry describes one T cell receptor beta chain. This clonotype was found many times. Its recognized antigen is unknown. Base qualities are not recorded, but no much larger clone differs from it by a single base. The data are from a study. The CDR3, from cysteine to phenylalanine, totals 16 residues. The only DNA kept is the CDR3, 48 bases in frame from the first base. Trimming takes 5 bases from V and 6 bases from J, and the germline ends sit 20 bases apart. The CDR1 and CDR2 encoded by the germline V gene are SGHAT and FQNNGV. The run used an Illumina MiSeq. Starting from the raw public reads, TCRdb applied fastp trimming at Q25, assembled clones with MiXCR and retained in-frame beta chains. CDR3 protein sequences are deduplicated, and each keeps its most common genes and DNA. The sample profile shows about 5,800 distinct CDR3 sequences; over 9% of them were found once. Under 5.5% of the sample comes from the top ten.

What was sequenced was CD4+ T cells from synovial fluid. The rearrangement combines TRBV11-2 with TRBJ1-5, with a weak D call of TRBD1 (5 bases match). The receptor's source is a human donor with rheumatoid arthritis. The nucleotide sequence is given as TGTGCCAGCAGCCCCGGGACGGGGAGGATGCTTCAGCCCCAGCATTTT. It translates to CASSPGTGRMLQPQHF.